This T cell receptor (beta chain) emerged from a study of OX40 agonist ivuxolimab in advanced cancers. Relative to its sample, this clone is medium-sized. The antigen is undetermined. General observations from the study: CD8+ T cells showed, on average, more clonal expansion than CD4+ cells. The CD4+ and CD8+ T cells in the blood had expanded clonally by week 6 at 0.1 to 3.0 mg/kg.

TCRdb's table, derived via immunoSEQ multiplex PCR, lists solely in-frame clones and lacks some. The sample holds 45,000 to 55,000 clones, about 88% seen once. CDR3 length equals 15 residues. Germline assignment: CDR1 SEHNR and CDR2 FQNEAQ (reference sequence). V lost 5 bases and J lost 0; bases outside the gene matches: 3. The sequenced sample was CD4+ or CD8+ T cells sorted from blood, obtained in a trial of the OX40 agonist ivuxolimab. The receptor was isolated from an adult with an advanced solid tumor such as melanoma, head and neck, liver or kidney cancer. The chain combines TRBV7-9 with TRBJ1-3, with 8 bases matching TRBD1. CDR3: CASSHDRGSGNTIYF. DNA for the CDR3: TGTGCCAGCAGCCATGACAGGGGCTCTGGAAACACCATATATTTT.